A selection of T cell receptor beta chains follows, all from one sample in a study of blood T cell repertoires in COVID-19. TCRdb's table, derived via immunoSEQ multiplex PCR, lists solely in-frame clones and lacks some. This sample carries roughly 50,000 clones, over 75% of them seen once, and the ten largest clones take roughly 13%. The sample comprised peripheral blood. These receptors were taken from a woman in her sixties with active COVID-19. CDR3s include the opening cysteine and the closing phenylalanine or tryptophan. A D gene is named only where the DNA matches it firmly. Size is stated for part of the rows, as once, few or many counts, or as a class when the clone is expanded.

clone size	V gene	J gene	CDR3 length	D gene	CDR3 protein	CDR3 DNA
-	TRBV5-1	TRBJ2-3	16	TRBD2	CASSSPGGVKTDTQYF	TGCGCCAGCAGCTCTCCCGGGGGGGTGAAGACAGATACGCAGTATTTT
-	TRBV19	TRBJ2-1	16	-	CASSTPSQGGYNEQFF	TGTGCCAGTAGTACCCCGTCACAGGGTGGCTACAATGAGCAGTTCTTC
-	TRBV6-6	TRBJ2-7	14	TRBD2	CASSYPTGGKEQYF	TGTGCCAGCAGTTACCCGACGGGGGGGAAAGAGCAGTACTTC
-	TRBV13	TRBJ2-3	15	TRBD2	CASSLRTSGTDTQYF	TGTGCCAGCAGCTTAAGGACTAGCGGCACAGATACGCAGTATTTT
-	TRBV18	TRBJ1-4	14	-	CASGRQATNEKLFF	TGTGCCAGCGGTCGGCAGGCGACTAATGAAAAACTGTTTTTT
-	TRBV19	TRBJ1-1	14	-	CASSLVGGNTEAFF	TGTGCCAGTAGCCTTGTGGGGGGGAACACTGAAGCTTTCTTT
-	TRBV7-2	TRBJ2-5	14	TRBD1	CASSPGTGGRTQYF	TGTGCCAGCAGCCCCGGGACAGGTGGTCGAACCCAGTACTTC
-	TRBV18	TRBJ1-5	14	-	CASSFRQNNQPQHF	TGTGCCAGCTCCTTTCGACAGAATAATCAGCCCCAGCATTTT
-	TRBV28	TRBJ1-4	11	-	CASARLEKLFF	TGTGCCAGCGCAAGACTTGAAAAACTGTTTTTT
-	TRBV7-9	TRBJ1-3	16	-	CASSLGGRLSGNTIYF	TGTGCCAGCAGCTTAGGAGGCCGGCTCTCTGGAAACACCATATATTTT
-	TRBV9	TRBJ1-3	14	-	CASSAQGAGNTIYF	TGTGCCAGCAGCGCCCAGGGTGCTGGAAACACCATATATTTT
-	TRBV9	TRBJ2-2	15	-	CASSPNLGNTGELFF	TGTGCCAGCAGCCCAAATCTAGGGAACACCGGGGAGCTGTTTTTT
-	TRBV5-6	TRBJ2-3	17	-	CASSLEVGGPLTDTQYF	TGTGCCAGCAGCTTGGAGGTGGGGGGACCCCTCACAGATACGCAGTATTTT
-	TRBV7-9	TRBJ2-1	15	TRBD2	CASSPSGVVSNEQFF	TGTGCCAGCAGCCCTAGCGGGGTGGTTAGCAATGAGCAGTTCTTC
-	TRBV23-1	TRBJ2-1	18	TRBD2	CASPQPRLAGGVYNEQFF	TGCGCCAGCCCCCAACCCCGGCTAGCGGGGGGGGTCTACAATGAGCAGTTCTTC
-	TRBV16	TRBJ1-1	12	-	CASSQSEGGAFF	TGTGCCAGCAGCCAATCTGAGGGGGGGGCTTTCTTT
few	TRBV24-1	TRBJ2-1	16	TRBD2	CATSAGGAGRDNEQFF	TGTGCCACCAGTGCGGGGGGGGCCGGGAGAGACAATGAGCAGTTCTTC
-	TRBV3-1/TRBV3-2	TRBJ2-2	14	TRBD1	CASSRGTATGELFF	TGTGCCAGCAGCCGAGGGACAGCAACCGGGGAGCTGTTTTTT
-	TRBV30	TRBJ1-5	15	-	CAWSVGDLLVEPQHF	TGTGCCTGGAGTGTAGGGGATCTCCTGGTGGAGCCCCAGCATTTT
once	TRBV7-8	TRBJ2-3	17	TRBD2	CASSLVASGGSTDTQYF	TGTGCCAGCAGCTTAGTGGCTAGCGGGGGCAGCACAGATACGCAGTATTTT
-	TRBV10-3	TRBJ1-6	15	-	CATLGQNVYNSPLHF	TGTGCCACCCTTGGACAGAACGTTTATAATTCACCCCTCCACTTT
-	TRBV4-2	TRBJ2-2	20	TRBD2	CASRLPRTSGGAAGTGELFF	TGTGCCAGCCGCCTACCTCGGACTAGCGGGGGGGCCGCCGGGACCGGGGAGCTGTTTTTT
-	TRBV9	TRBJ1-6	18	-	CASSAAGGRGSYNSPLHF	TGTGCCAGCAGCGCGGCGGGAGGGAGGGGATCCTATAATTCACCCCTCCACTTT
-	TRBV19	TRBJ2-1	15	TRBD2	CASIGGGSSYNEQFF	TGTGCCAGTATCGGGGGGGGTAGCTCCTACAATGAGCAGTTCTTC
-	TRBV4-3	TRBJ2-6	18	TRBD1	CASSQGQGSSSGANVLTF	TGCGCCAGCAGCCAGGGACAGGGGTCTTCCTCTGGGGCCAACGTCCTGACTTTC
-	TRBV5-1	TRBJ2-7	15	TRBD2	CASSLGTSVNYEQYF	TGCGCCAGCAGCCTGGGGACTAGCGTGAATTACGAGCAGTACTTC
-	TRBV24-1	TRBJ2-3	14	TRBD2	CATSETGGTDTQYF	TGTGCCACCAGTGAAACGGGGGGGACAGATACGCAGTATTTT
-	TRBV11-1	TRBJ2-1	15	TRBD1	CASSLMGQALNEQFF	TGTGCCAGCAGCTTAATGGGACAGGCCCTAAATGAGCAGTTCTTC
-	TRBV27	TRBJ1-3	15	-	CASIHIPGVRNTIYF	TGTGCCAGCATCCATATACCGGGAGTAAGAAACACCATATATTTT
-	TRBV25-1	TRBJ1-2	14	-	CASSEFGTFWGYTF	TGTGCCAGCAGTGAATTTGGTACTTTCTGGGGCTACACCTTC
-	TRBV4-3	TRBJ1-2	19	-	CASSRREGIKRERACGYTF	TGCGCCAGCAGCCGGAGGGAGGGCATAAAGAGGGAGCGGGCGTGTGGCTACACCTTC
-	TRBV2	TRBJ2-5	15	TRBD2	CASSEILAGGQTQYF	TGTGCCAGCAGTGAAATACTAGCGGGGGGCCAGACCCAGTACTTC
-	TRBV2	TRBJ1-4	15	TRBD1	CASSQPGTGDEKLFF	TGTGCCAGCAGTCAACCCGGGACAGGGGACGAAAAACTGTTTTTT
-	TRBV30	TRBJ1-2	13	-	CAWSPSGGYGYTF	TGTGCCTGGAGCCCTAGCGGGGGCTATGGCTACACCTTC
-	TRBV16	TRBJ1-3	15	-	CASSQSALKGNTIYF	TGTGCCAGCAGCCAATCTGCCCTAAAGGGAAACACCATATATTTT
-	TRBV25-1	TRBJ2-5	15	TRBD1	CASSFATGGWETQYF	TGTGCCAGCAGCTTCGCTACAGGGGGCTGGGAGACCCAGTACTTC
-	TRBV7-9	TRBJ2-7	15	-	CASSTQGGGSYEQYF	TGTGCCAGCAGCACACAGGGTGGAGGCTCCTACGAGCAGTACTTC
-	TRBV9	TRBJ1-6	15	TRBD1	CASSGGQGLNSPLHF	TGTGCCAGCAGCGGGGGACAGGGATTGAATTCACCCCTCCACTTT
-	TRBV29-1	TRBJ1-1	15	TRBD1	CSVPSPDRGVGGAFF	TGCAGCGTTCCTTCACCTGACAGGGGAGTCGGTGGAGCTTTCTTT
-	TRBV25-1	TRBJ2-7	14	TRBD1	CASSEPGQLYEQYF	TGTGCCAGCAGTGAACCGGGACAGCTCTACGAGCAGTACTTC
-	TRBV5-4	TRBJ2-1	15	TRBD2	CASSLGWTSTNEQFF	TGTGCCAGCAGCTTGGGGTGGACTAGCACCAATGAGCAGTTCTTC
-	TRBV2	TRBJ2-5	14	TRBD2	CASSERRGEETQYF	TGTGCCAGCAGTGAAAGACGGGGGGAGGAGACCCAGTACTTC
few	TRBV7-9	TRBJ1-5	13	TRBD1	CASSPGGNQPQHF	TGTGCCAGCAGTCCAGGGGGGAATCAGCCCCAGCATTTT
-	TRBV15	TRBJ2-1	16	TRBD1	CATSTGGDRGLNEQFF	TGTGCCACCAGCACCGGGGGGGACAGGGGGCTCAATGAGCAGTTCTTC
-	TRBV12-3/TRBV12-4	TRBJ2-7	13	-	CASSLAGVYEQYF	TGTGCCAGCAGTTTGGCAGGGGTCTACGAGCAGTACTTC
-	TRBV10-3	TRBJ1-2	13	TRBD1	CAIRLQGDFLYTF	TGTGCCATCAGGTTACAGGGGGATTTCCTCTACACCTTC
-	TRBV7-9	TRBJ2-3	16	TRBD2	CASSLASGREGDTQYF	TGTGCCAGCAGCTTAGCGAGCGGCAGGGAGGGCGATACGCAGTATTTT
-	TRBV27	TRBJ2-7	15	-	CASSLGTWGSYEQYF	TGTGCCAGCAGCCTCGGGACTTGGGGCTCCTACGAGCAGTACTTC
-	TRBV6-2/TRBV6-3	TRBJ1-2	15	TRBD1	CASSYPPAGGYGYTF	TGTGCCAGCAGTTACCCCCCAGCAGGGGGGTATGGCTACACCTTC
-	TRBV3-1/TRBV3-2	TRBJ2-1	16	-	CASSQANRAAYNEQFF	TGTGCCAGCAGCCAAGCCAACAGGGCAGCCTACAATGAGCAGTTCTTC
-	TRBV7-8	TRBJ2-7	14	-	CASTRRGGPYEQYF	TGTGCCAGCACTCGGCGCGGGGGCCCCTACGAGCAGTACTTC
-	TRBV5-1	TRBJ2-3	14	-	CASSAGPSTDTQYF	TGCGCCAGCAGCGCGGGACCCAGCACAGATACGCAGTATTTT
-	TRBV30	TRBJ2-7	11	-	CAWSFAGEQYF	TGTGCCTGGTCTTTCGCGGGGGAGCAGTACTTC
-	TRBV5-4	TRBJ2-6	17	TRBD1	CASSPGTGTSGANVLTF	TGTGCCAGCAGCCCCGGGACAGGGACCTCTGGGGCCAACGTCCTGACTTTC
-	TRBV9	TRBJ1-1	16	TRBD1	CASSDGQGAVDTEAFF	TGTGCCAGCAGCGACGGACAGGGGGCGGTCGACACTGAAGCTTTCTTT
once	TRBV4-3	TRBJ2-7	13	-	CASSLGRAYEQYF	TGCGCCAGCAGCCTAGGGCGGGCCTACGAGCAGTACTTC
once	TRBV29-1	TRBJ1-6	12	-	CSSCWGDSPLHF	TGCAGCTCGTGCTGGGGGGACTCACCCCTCCACTTT
-	TRBV9	TRBJ1-1	14	TRBD1	CASSGGTVHTEAFF	TGTGCCAGCAGCGGAGGGACAGTACACACTGAAGCTTTCTTT
-	TRBV15	TRBJ2-7	17	-	CATSRDLMAISSYEQYF	TGTGCCACCAGCAGAGATTTGATGGCCATCAGCTCCTACGAGCAGTACTTC